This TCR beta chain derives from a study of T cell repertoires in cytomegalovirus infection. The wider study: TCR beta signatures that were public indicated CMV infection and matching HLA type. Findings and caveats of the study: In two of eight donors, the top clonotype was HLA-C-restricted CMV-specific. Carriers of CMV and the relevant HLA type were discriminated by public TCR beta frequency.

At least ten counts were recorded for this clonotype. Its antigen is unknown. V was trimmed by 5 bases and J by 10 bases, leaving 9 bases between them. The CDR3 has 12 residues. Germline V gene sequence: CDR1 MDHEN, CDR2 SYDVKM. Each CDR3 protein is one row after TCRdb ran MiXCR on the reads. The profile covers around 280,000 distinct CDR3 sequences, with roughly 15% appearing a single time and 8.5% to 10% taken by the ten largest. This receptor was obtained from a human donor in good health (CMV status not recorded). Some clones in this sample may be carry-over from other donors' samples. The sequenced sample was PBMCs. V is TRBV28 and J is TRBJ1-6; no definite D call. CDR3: CASSRLVSPLHF. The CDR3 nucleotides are TGTGCCAGCAGTCGTTTAGTGTCACCCCTCCACTTT. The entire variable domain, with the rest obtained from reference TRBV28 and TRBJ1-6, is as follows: DVKVTQSSRYLVKRTGEKVFLECVQDMDHENMFWYRQDPGLGLRLIYFSYDVKMKEKGDIPEGYSVSREKKERFSLILESASTNQTSMYLCASSRLVSPLHFGNGTRLTVT.